This T cell receptor beta chain was sequenced during a study of Ad26.COV2.S vaccination and SARS-CoV-2 variants. Study-wide points: Vaccine recipients had higher spike-specific TCR breadth than placebo recipients. Reports say spike-specific CD8+ and CD4+ T cell responses covered substantial breadth after vaccination.

Method: immunoSEQ multiplex PCR; TCRdb's copy keeps in-frame clones and lacks some. This sample has 400,000 or so clones, with roughly nine tenths found just once. The CDR3 is 14 amino acids. The ends lost 2 bases at V and 3 bases at J; junction bases unmatched: 3. Germline CDR1 SGHNT, CDR2 YYREEE (reference sequence). As for treatment: roughly 18 received Ad26.COV2.S at low or high dose, single or two shots; about 5 received placebo; per-sample allocation not given. At day 63 after the first vaccine or placebo injection, samples were drawn. The administered vaccine (an Ad26 vector) expressed Wuhan-strain SARS-CoV-2 spike. On this clone itself: Its specificity is unknown.

The sample in question was peripheral blood, obtained in a trial of Ad26.COV2.S vaccine versus placebo. The sequence was obtained from a person aged 18-60 years who received the Ad26.COV2.S COVID-19 vaccine or a placebo. This chain joins TRBV5-4 and TRBJ2-7; 9 bases fit TRBD1. This chain's CDR3 is CASSLQGALYEQYF. For the CDR3, the DNA is TGTGCCAGCAGCTTACAGGGGGCCCTCTACGAGCAGTACTTC. Looking up the rest from reference TRBV5-4 and TRBJ2-7 gives the full variable domain: ETGVTQSPTHLIKTRGQQVTLRCSSQSGHNTVSWYQQALGQGPQFIFQYYREEENGRGNFPPRFSGLQFPNYSSELNVNALELDDSALYLCASSLQGALYEQYFGPGTRLTVT.